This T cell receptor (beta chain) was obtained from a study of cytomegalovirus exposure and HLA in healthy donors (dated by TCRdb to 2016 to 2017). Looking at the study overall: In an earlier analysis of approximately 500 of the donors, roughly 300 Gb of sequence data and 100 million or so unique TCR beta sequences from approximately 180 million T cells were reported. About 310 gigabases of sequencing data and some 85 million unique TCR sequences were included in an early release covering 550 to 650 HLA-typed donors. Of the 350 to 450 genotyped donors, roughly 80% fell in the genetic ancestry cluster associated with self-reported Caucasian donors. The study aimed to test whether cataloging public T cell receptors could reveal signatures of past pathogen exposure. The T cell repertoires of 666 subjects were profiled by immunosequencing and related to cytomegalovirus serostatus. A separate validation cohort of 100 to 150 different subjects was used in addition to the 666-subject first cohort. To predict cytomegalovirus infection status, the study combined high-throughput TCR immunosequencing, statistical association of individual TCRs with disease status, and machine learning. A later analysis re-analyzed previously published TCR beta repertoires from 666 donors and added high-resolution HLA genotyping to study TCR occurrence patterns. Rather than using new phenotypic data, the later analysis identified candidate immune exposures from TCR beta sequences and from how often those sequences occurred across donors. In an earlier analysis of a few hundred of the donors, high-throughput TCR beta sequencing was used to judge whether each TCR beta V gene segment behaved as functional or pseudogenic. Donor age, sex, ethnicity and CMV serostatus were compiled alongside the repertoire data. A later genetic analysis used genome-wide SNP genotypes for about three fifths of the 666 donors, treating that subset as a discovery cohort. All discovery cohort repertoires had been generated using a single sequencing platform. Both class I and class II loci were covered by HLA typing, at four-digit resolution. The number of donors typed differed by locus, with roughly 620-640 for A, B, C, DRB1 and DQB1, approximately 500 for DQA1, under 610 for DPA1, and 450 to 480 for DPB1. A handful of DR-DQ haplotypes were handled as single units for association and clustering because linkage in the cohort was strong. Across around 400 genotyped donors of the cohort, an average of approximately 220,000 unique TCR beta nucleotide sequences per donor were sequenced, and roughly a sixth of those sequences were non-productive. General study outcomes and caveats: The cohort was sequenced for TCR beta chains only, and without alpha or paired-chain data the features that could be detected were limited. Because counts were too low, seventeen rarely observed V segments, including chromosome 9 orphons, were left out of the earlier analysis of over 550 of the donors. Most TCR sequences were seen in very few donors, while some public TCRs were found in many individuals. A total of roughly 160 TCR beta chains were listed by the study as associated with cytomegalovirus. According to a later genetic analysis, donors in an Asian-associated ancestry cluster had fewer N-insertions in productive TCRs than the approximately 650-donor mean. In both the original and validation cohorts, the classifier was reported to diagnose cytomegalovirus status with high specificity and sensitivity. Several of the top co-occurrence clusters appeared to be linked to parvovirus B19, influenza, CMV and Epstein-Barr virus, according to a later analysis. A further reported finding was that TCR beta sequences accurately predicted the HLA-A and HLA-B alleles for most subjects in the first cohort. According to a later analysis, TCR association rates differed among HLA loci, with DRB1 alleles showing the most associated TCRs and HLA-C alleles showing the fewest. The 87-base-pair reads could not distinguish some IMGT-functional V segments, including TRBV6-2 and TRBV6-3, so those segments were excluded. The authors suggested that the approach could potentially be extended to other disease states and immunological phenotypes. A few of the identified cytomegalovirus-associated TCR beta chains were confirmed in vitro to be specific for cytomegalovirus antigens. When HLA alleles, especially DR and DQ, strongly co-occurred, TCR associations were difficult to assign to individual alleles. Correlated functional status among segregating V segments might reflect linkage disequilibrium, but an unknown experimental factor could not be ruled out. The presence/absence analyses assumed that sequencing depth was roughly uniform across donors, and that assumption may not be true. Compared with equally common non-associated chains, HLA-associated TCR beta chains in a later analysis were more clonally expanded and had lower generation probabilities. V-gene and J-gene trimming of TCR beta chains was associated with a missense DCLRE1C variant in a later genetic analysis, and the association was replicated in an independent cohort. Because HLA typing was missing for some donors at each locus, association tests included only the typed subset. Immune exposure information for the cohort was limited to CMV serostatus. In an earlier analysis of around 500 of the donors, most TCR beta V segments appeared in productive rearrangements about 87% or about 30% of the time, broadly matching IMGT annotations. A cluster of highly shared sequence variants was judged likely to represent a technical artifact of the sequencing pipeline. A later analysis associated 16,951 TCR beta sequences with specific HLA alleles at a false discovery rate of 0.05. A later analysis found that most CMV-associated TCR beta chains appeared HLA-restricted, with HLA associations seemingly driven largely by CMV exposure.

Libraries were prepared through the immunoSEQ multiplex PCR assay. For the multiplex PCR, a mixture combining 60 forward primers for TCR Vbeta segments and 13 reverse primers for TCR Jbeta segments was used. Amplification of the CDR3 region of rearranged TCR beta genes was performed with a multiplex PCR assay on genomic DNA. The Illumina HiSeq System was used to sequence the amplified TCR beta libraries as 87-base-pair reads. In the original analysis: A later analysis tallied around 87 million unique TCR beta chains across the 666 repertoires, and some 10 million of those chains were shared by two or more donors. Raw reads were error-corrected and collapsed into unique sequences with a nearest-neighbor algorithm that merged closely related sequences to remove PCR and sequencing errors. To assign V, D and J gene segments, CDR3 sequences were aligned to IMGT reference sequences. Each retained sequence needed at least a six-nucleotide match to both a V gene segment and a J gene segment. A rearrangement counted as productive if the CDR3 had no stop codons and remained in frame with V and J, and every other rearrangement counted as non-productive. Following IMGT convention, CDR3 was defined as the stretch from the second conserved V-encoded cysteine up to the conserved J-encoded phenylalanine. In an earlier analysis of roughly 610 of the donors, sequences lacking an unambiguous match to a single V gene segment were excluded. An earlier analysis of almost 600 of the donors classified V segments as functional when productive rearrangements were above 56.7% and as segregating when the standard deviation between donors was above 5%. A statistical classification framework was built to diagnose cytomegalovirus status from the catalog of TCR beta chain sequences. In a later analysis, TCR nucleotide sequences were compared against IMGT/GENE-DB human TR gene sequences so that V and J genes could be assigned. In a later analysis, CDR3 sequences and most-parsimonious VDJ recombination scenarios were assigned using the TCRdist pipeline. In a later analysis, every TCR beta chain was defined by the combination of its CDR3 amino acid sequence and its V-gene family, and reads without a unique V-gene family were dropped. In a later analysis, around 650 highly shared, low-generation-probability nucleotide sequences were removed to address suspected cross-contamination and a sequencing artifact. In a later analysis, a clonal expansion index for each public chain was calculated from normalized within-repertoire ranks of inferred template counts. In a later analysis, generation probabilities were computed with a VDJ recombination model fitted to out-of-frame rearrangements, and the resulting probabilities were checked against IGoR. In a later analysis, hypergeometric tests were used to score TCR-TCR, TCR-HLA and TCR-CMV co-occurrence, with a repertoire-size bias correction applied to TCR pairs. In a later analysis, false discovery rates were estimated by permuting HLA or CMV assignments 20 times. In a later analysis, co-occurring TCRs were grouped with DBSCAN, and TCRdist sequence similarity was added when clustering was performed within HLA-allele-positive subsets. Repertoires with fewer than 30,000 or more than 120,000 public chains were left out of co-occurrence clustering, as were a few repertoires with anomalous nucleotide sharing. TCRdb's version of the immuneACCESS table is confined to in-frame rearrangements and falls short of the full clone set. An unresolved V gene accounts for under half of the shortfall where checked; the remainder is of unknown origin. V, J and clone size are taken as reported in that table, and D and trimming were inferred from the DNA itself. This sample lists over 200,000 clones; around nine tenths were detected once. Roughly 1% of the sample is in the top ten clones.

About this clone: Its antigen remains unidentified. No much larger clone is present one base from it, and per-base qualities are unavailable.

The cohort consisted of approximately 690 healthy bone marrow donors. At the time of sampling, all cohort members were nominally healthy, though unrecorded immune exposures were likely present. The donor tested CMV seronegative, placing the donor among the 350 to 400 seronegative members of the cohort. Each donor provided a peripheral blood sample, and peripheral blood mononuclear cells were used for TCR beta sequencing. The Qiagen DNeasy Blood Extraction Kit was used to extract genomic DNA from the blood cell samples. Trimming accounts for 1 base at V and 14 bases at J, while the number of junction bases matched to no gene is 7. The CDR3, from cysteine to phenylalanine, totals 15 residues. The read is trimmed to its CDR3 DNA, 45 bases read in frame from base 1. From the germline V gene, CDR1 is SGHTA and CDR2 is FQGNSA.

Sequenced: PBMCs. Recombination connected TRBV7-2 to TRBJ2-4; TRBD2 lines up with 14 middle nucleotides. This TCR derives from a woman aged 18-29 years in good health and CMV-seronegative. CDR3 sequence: CASSLGGLAGELEYF. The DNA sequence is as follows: TGTGCCAGCAGCTTAGGGGGACTAGCGGGGGAACTAGAGTACTTC.